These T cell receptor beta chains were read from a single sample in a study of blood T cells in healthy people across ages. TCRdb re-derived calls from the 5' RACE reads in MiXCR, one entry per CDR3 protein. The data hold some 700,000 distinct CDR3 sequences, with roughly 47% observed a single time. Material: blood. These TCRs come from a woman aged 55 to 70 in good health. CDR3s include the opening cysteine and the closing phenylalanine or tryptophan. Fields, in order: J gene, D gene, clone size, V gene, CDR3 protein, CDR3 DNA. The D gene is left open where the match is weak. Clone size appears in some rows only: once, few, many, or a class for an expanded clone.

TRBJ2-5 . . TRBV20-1 CSARDGGSVRGETQYF TGCAGTGCTAGAGATGGGGGGTCCGTACGTGGAGAGACCCAGTACTTC
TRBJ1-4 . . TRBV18 CASSPPISGSATNEKLFF TGTGCCAGCTCACCACCGATTTCGGGGAGTGCAACTAATGAAAAACTGTTTTTT
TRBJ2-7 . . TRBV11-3 CDSSLGGVPYEQYF TGTGACAGCAGCTTAGGTGGAGTCCCCTACGAGCAGTACTTC
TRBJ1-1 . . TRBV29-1 CSVVGEDVNTEAFF TGCAGCGTTGTGGGGGAAGATGTGAACACTGAAGCTTTCTTT
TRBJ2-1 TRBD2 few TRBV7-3 CASSLTGLGAGGTNEQFF TGTGCCAGCAGCTTAACTGGGCTGGGGGCGGGGGGCACAAATGAGCAGTTCTTC
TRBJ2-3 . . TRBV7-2 CASRPTGTSTDTQYF TGTGCCAGCCGCCCGACGGGAACTAGCACAGATACGCAGTATTTT
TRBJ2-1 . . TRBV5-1 CASSLLWRDSYNEQFF TGCGCCAGCAGCCTACTATGGCGGGACTCCTACAATGAGCAGTTCTTC
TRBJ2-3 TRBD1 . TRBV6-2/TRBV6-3 CASNRGSGGTQYF TGTGCCAGCAACAGGGGTTCGGGTGGAACGCAGTATTTT
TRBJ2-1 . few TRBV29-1 CSVEAGRRSYNEQFF TGCAGCGTTGAAGCGGGACGCCGTTCCTACAATGAGCAGTTCTTC
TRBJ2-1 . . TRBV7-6 CASSWGADILSYNEQFF TGTGCCAGCAGCTGGGGGGCGGACATCTTATCCTACAATGAGCAGTTCTTC
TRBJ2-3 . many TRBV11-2 CASSQDRLGDTQYF TGTGCCAGCAGCCAAGACAGGCTCGGGGATACGCAGTATTTT
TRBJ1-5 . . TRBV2 CASSLQGRGNQPQHF TGTGCCAGCAGTCTCCAGGGAAGGGGGAATCAGCCCCAGCATTTT
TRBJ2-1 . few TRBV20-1 CSARALAAALDEQFF TGCAGTGCTAGAGCCCTGGCGGCAGCGTTGGATGAGCAGTTCTTC
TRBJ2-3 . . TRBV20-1 CSAEEGGGSIDTQYF TGCAGTGCTGAAGAAGGAGGTGGGAGCATAGATACGCAGTATTTT
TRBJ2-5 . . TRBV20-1 CSASQQQETQYF TGCAGTGCTAGCCAGCAGCAAGAGACCCAGTACTTC
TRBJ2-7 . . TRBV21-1 CASSTDRVDEQYF TGTGCCAGCAGCACGGACAGGGTCGACGAGCAGTACTTC
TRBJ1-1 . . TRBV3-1 CASSQSTVTEAFF TGTGCCAGCAGCCAAAGTACGGTCACTGAAGCTTTCTTT
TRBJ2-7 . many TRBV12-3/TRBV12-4 CASSPPRVGGPQYF TGTGCCAGCAGTCCACCCCGGGTAGGGGGGCCGCAGTACTTC
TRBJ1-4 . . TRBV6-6 CASSYEGAREKLFF TGTGCCAGCAGTTACGAAGGGGCTCGGGAAAAACTGTTTTTT
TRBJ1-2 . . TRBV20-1 CSATMGQGVGYTF TGCAGTGCAACTATGGGGCAGGGCGTTGGCTACACCTTC
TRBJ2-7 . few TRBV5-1 CASSLVSYRLYEQYF TGCGCCAGCAGCTTGGTTAGCTACAGACTCTACGAGCAGTACTTC
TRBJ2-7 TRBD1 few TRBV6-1 CASRGQGHSYEQYF TGTGCCAGCAGGGGACAGGGACACTCCTACGAGCAGTACTTC
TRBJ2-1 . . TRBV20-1 CSARVGDTYNEQFF TGCAGTGCTAGAGTCGGGGACACCTACAATGAGCAGTTCTTC
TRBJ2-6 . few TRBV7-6 CASSLRSDRPSGANVLTF TGTGCCAGCAGCTTAAGGTCAGACAGGCCCTCTGGGGCCAACGTCCTGACTTTC
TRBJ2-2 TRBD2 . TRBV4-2 CASSQELAGGTYRSGELFF TGTGCCAGCAGCCAAGAACTAGCGGGAGGGACGTATCGGTCCGGGGAGCTGTTTTTT
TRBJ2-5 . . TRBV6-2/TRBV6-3 CASSYISQQETQYF TGTGCCAGCAGTTACATTAGTCAGCAAGAGACCCAGTACTTC
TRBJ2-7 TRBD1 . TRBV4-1 CASSQTGTGVYEQYF TGCGCCAGCAGCCAGACCGGGACAGGGGTCTACGAGCAGTACTTC